Below are 29 T cell receptor beta chains sequenced from a single sample in a study of sequential checkpoint blockade in melanoma (dated by TCRdb to about 2019). The receptor library was made with the immunoSEQ multiplex PCR assay. TCRdb took over this immuneACCESS table, retaining in-frame rearrangements with V and J assigned. Such tables are incomplete; in checked studies, under half of the missing clones stem from an unresolved V gene, and the remainder is unexplained. The sample table holds 14,000 or so clones, of which 70% to 85% were seen once. Roughly 31% of the sample rests with the top ten. The treatment or condition label, as the study defines it: randomized to nivolumab then ipilimumab (arm A) or the reverse (arm B). The sequences come from CD8+ T cells sorted from blood (inferred from file names), collected from a patient given nivolumab and ipilimumab in sequence. The receptor source for this set is a human donor with melanoma.

V usage is TRBV27 and J usage is TRBJ1-2; D unresolved. This CDR3 comprises 14 residues. Germline V gene sequence: CDR1 MNHEY, CDR2 SMNVEV (reference sequence). Trimming removed 0 bases from V and 3 bases from J, with 8 bases in between. The chain's CDR3 is CASSLSPGYYGYTF. In DNA form, the CDR3 reads TGTGCCAGCAGTTTATCTCCCGGGTACTATGGCTACACCTTC.

The V gene is TRBV30, the J gene TRBJ1-1; 7 nucleotides line up with TRBD1. V was pared by 3 bases and J by 4 bases, with 8 bases of the junction left unmatched. This CDR3 spans 14 amino acids. Germline V gives CDR1 GTSNPN, CDR2 SVGIG (reference sequence). The CDR3 nucleotides are TGTGCCTGGAGAGACAACGACAGGGCCACTGAAGCTTTCTTT. Translated, it gives CAWRDNDRATEAFF.

This clone has only a few counts. The chain has TRBV11-2 and TRBJ1-2, with TRBD1 identical over 9 bases. V dropped 5 bases and J dropped 1; count of bases not matched to a gene: 5. The length of the CDR3 is 15 residues. The germline CDR1 and CDR2 sequences are SGHAT and FQNNGV. CDR3 in DNA: TGTGCCAGCAGCACAACAGGGGGCTTTAACTATGGCTACACCTTC. It translates to CASSTTGGFNYGYTF.

The chain joins TRBV6-4 to TRBJ2-3; TRBD2 matches at 11 bases. The CDR3 extends over 14 amino acids. V was clipped by 6 bases and J by 6 bases; unmatched bases: 5. Germline CDR1 is MRHNA and CDR2 is SNTAGT. The CDR3 spells CASSNSGGADTQYF. The CDR3 region has the DNA TGTGCCAGCAGCAATAGCGGGGGGGCGGATACGCAGTATTTT.

The chain links TRBV5-1 to TRBJ2-7; tentative D call: TRBD1 (6 bases). Germline lookup yields CDR1 SGHRS and CDR2 YFSETQ. The CDR3 loop spans 16 amino acids. V shed 4 bases and J shed 0 bases, with 17 bases lying between them. CDR3 coding DNA: TGCGCCAGCAGCCCCATCCAGGGGTCCAGCTCCTACGAGCAGTACTTC. Protein product: CASSPIQGSSSYEQYF. The entire variable domain, with the rest obtained from reference TRBV5-1 and TRBJ2-7, is as follows: KAGVTQTPRYLIKTRGQQVTLSCSPISGHRSVSWYQQTPGQGLQFLFEYFSETQRNKGNFPGRFSGRQFSNSRSEMNVSTLELGDSALYLCASSPIQGSSSYEQYFGPGTRLTVT.

This rearrangement joins TRBV6-1 to TRBJ2-1; TRBD2 might be the D (6 bases). V was cut by 7 bases and J by 5 bases, with 18 bases left in between. Per the germline V gene, CDR1 is MNHNS and CDR2 is SASEGT. This CDR3 has 15 amino acids. DNA for the CDR3: TGTGCCAGCACCTTTAGCGGATTTAAGAACAATGAGCAGTTCTTC. This encodes CASTFSGFKNNEQFF.

This chain joins TRBV19 and TRBJ2-7, with 7 bases fitting TRBD1. The V segment lost 4 bases and the J segment 9 bases; nucleotides outside the gene matches: 3. Germline V lookup: CDR1 LNHDA, CDR2 SQIVND (reference sequence). The CDR3 covers 11 residues. The DNA for the CDR3 is TGTGCCAGTAGTACTACAGGGGTGCAGTACTTC. This sequence encodes CASSTTGVQYF. The variable domain in full, completed from reference TRBV19 and TRBJ2-7, reads DGGITQSPKYLFRKEGQNVTLSCEQNLNHDAMYWYRQDPGQGLRLIYYSQIVNDFQKGDIAEGYSVSREKKESFPLTVTSAQKNPTAFYLCASSTTGVQYFGPGTRLTVT.

The V gene is TRBV13, the J gene TRBJ2-5; 9 bases are a match to TRBD1. The CDR3 consists of 15 residues. The germline gives CDR1 PRHDT, CDR2 FYEKMQ (reference sequence). V was pared by 5 bases and J by 5 bases, with 9 bases of the junction left unmatched. CDR3 sequence (DNA): TGTGCCAGCAGCCCATCCGGGACAGGGTATGAGACCCAGTACTTC. Residues: CASSPSGTGYETQYF. The full variable domain, its missing parts supplied by reference TRBV13 and TRBJ2-5, is AAGVIQSPRHLIKEKRETATLKCYPIPRHDTVYWYQQGPGQDPQFLISFYEKMQSDKGSIPDRFSAQQFSDYHSELNMSSLELGDSALYFCASSPSGTGYETQYFGPGTRLLVL.

The chain recombines TRBV7-9 with TRBJ1-6, with TRBD1 matching 9 bases. This CDR3 comprises 14 residues. J lost 7 bases, V lost 6 bases, and 4 bases had no gene match. Germline CDR1 reads SEHNR; CDR2 reads FQNEAQ (reference sequence). This CDR3 reads CASRPDRGNSPLHF. The CDR3 nucleotides are TGTGCCAGCAGACCGGACAGGGGCAATTCACCCCTCCACTTT.

This clone has more than one count but fewer than ten. The sample contains more than one DNA sequence encoding this CDR3. The chain uses TRBV27 and TRBJ2-7, with D perhaps matching TRBD2 (6 bases). CDR1 and CDR2 from the germline V gene are MNHEY and SMNVEV (reference sequence). With 7 bases removed from V and 0 bases from J, the gap between germline ends came to 10 bases. The CDR3 sequence is 13 residues long. The CDR3 coding sequence is TGTGCCAGCATGGGCGGGGCCTCCTACGAGCAGTACTTC. Amino acids: CASMGGASYEQYF.

The chain recombines TRBV27 with TRBJ2-2, with a tentative D call TRBD1 (5 bases). Germline V gene data show CDR1 as MNHEY and CDR2 as SMNVEV (reference sequence). The ends were cut back, 2 bases at V and 2 bases at J, with 9 bases in the middle. The CDR3 consists of 15 residues. The CDR3: CASSLQGVNTGELFF. In DNA, the CDR3 is TGTGCCAGCAGTTTACAAGGGGTTAACACCGGGGAGCTGTTTTTT.

This clone came up once. The chain links TRBV13 to TRBJ2-1, with D maybe TRBD1 (5 bases). Germline CDR1 and CDR2: PRHDT and FYEKMQ (reference sequence). The V and J ends lost 6 bases and 0 bases respectively, with 15 bases between them. CDR3 length: 16 residues. The chain's CDR3 is CASSTLTGISYNEQFF. The CDR3 nucleotides read TGTGCCAGCAGTACTCTTACAGGAATCTCCTACAATGAGCAGTTCTTC.

This chain joins TRBV29-1 and TRBJ1-2, with TRBD1 identical over 8 bases. Germline V CDR1 and CDR2: SQVTM, ANQGSEA. The J segment lost 1 base and the V segment lost 2 bases, leaving 3 bases of the junction unmatched. This CDR3 contains 14 residues. The CDR3 sequence: CSVEPTGGNYGYTF. The CDR3 DNA sequence: TGCAGCGTTGAACCCACAGGGGGTAACTATGGCTACACCTTC.

The chain joins TRBV5-6 to TRBJ2-5; TRBD1 might be the D (6 bases). The CDR3 has 15 amino acids. Between the trimmed V and J ends, which lost 0 bases and 3 bases, there was a span of 12 bases. Germline lookup yields CDR1 SGHDT and CDR2 YYEEEE. The CDR3 spells CASSLALRGKETQYF. CDR3 bases: TGTGCCAGCAGCTTGGCCCTCAGGGGAAAAGAGACCCAGTACTTC.

Only a few counts were recorded for this clone. This chain connects TRBV30 to TRBJ2-2; D gene uncertain. Germline lookup yields CDR1 GTSNPN and CDR2 SVGIG (reference sequence). CDR3 size: 11 residues. V was clipped by 8 bases and J by 3 bases, with 7 bases between them. CDR3 nucleotides: TGTGCCCGAGAGTACACCGGGGAGCTGTTTTTT. This translates into CAREYTGELFF.

This CDR3 is CSVEGSGLANTEAFF. The CDR3 nucleotides are TGCAGCGTTGAAGGCTCAGGACTTGCCAACACTGAAGCTTTCTTT. The chain links TRBV29-1 to TRBJ1-1; D remains unclear. The CDR3 runs 15 residues. The V end was cut by 1 base, the J end by 2 bases, with 14 bases between. CDR1 SQVTM and CDR2 ANQGSEA come from the germline V gene. Variable domain in full (rest from reference TRBV29-1 and TRBJ1-1): SAVISQKPSRDICQRGTSLTIQCQVDSQVTMMFWYRQQPGQSLTLIATANQGSEATYESGFVIDKFPISRPNLTFSTLTVSNMSPEDSSIYLCSVEGSGLANTEAFFGQGTRLTVV.

V usage is TRBV11-1 and J usage is TRBJ2-2; the D gene is possibly TRBD2 (7 bases). The CDR3 is made up of 17 amino acids. The germline V and J ends were trimmed by 5 bases and 7 bases, with 23 bases remaining between them. Germline CDR1 and CDR2: SGHAT and FQDESV (reference sequence). The CDR3 region is CASSPHPGGGADGELFF. CDR3 DNA: TGTGCCAGCAGCCCGCATCCGGGTGGGGGGGCAGACGGGGAGCTGTTTTTT. The full variable domain, completed using reference TRBV11-1 and TRBJ2-2, is EAEVAQSPRYKITEKSQAVAFWCDPISGHATLYWYRQILGQGPELLVQFQDESVVDDSQLPKDRFSAERLKGVDSTLKIQPAELGDSAMYLCASSPHPGGGADGELFFGEGSRLTVL.

This clone was seen a single time. The chain combines TRBV14 with TRBJ2-5, with D perhaps matching TRBD2 (5 bases). The V gene lost 3 bases and the J gene lost 5 bases, with 16 bases spanning the gap. This CDR3 contains 15 residues. Germline assignment: CDR1 SGHDN and CDR2 FVKESK. CDR3 in DNA: TGTGCCAGCAGCCAGGATGCGGCTAGCTGGGAGACCCAGTACTTC. Encoded protein: CASSQDAASWETQYF. The full variable domain, its missing parts supplied by reference TRBV14 and TRBJ2-5, is EAGVTQFPSHSVIEKGQTVTLRCDPISGHDNLYWYRRVMGKEIKFLLHFVKESKQDESGMPNNRFLAERTGGTYSTLKVQPAELEDSGVYFCASSQDAASWETQYFGPGTRLLVL.

The J gene is TRBJ1-1, the V gene TRBV11-2, with 7 nucleotides matching TRBD1. The CDR3 has 14 residues. Looked up from germline, CDR1 is SGHAT and CDR2 is FQNNGV. The V gene end was trimmed by 1 base and the J gene end by 1 base; junction bases not matched to a gene: 0. This chain's CDR3 is CASSLGTGNTEAFF. The CDR3 DNA sequence: TGTGCCAGCAGCTTAGGGACAGGGAACACTGAAGCTTTCTTT. The variable domain in full, with the rest retrieved from reference TRBV11-2 and TRBJ1-1, is EAGVAQSPRYKIIEKRQSVAFWCNPISGHATLYWYQQILGQGPKLLIQFQNNGVVDDSQLPKDRFSAERLKGVDSTLKIQPAKLEDSAVYLCASSLGTGNTEAFFGQGTRLTVV.

This chain links TRBV4-3 with TRBJ2-7; no clear D. V lost 0 bases and J lost 4, with 13 bases in between. This CDR3 region has 15 residues. Germline CDR1 and CDR2: LGHNA and YSLEER. The CDR3 DNA reads as TGCGCCAGCAGCCAAGAAACCGGTGCCTATTACGAGCAGTACTTC. This sequence encodes CASSQETGAYYEQYF.

V is TRBV7-8 and J is TRBJ2-7; maybe TRBD1 (6 bases). V gave up 5 bases and J gave up 3 bases, with 11 bases separating them. The CDR3 length is 13 residues. Germline CDR1 is SGHVS and CDR2 is FQNEAQ. CDR3 region: CASSTRGGYEQYF. CDR3 nucleotide sequence: TGTGCCAGCAGCACTAGAGGGGGCTACGAGCAGTACTTC.

The chain combines TRBV6-1 with TRBJ1-3; no firm D call. This CDR3 has 14 residues. CDR1 is MNHNS, CDR2 SASEGT, per germline. The ends were cut back, 3 bases at V and 2 bases at J, with 8 bases in the middle. The CDR3 bases are TGTGCCAGCAGTGACTCGGGGACTGGAAACACCATATATTTT. This translates into CASSDSGTGNTIYF.

This clone has just a few counts. This rearrangement joins TRBV25-1 to TRBJ2-2; 10 nucleotides align to TRBD1. The CDR3 consists of 15 residues. The germline V gene has CDR1 MGHDK and CDR2 SYGVNS. J was trimmed by 3 bases and V by 3 bases; bases with no gene match: 1. This CDR3 reads CASSEGTGDTGELFF. CDR3 in DNA: TGTGCCAGCAGTGAGGGGACAGGGGACACCGGGGAGCTGTTTTTT.

V gene TRBV6-6 combines with J gene TRBJ2-1, with D possibly being TRBD1 (6 bases). CDR1 is MNHNY and CDR2 is SVGAGI in the germline V gene (reference sequence). Trimming stripped 11 bases from V and 8 bases from J, with 13 bases between. The CDR3 contains 11 residues. The CDR3 DNA is TGTGCCGTCAAAGGGGGTGATGAGCAGTTCTTC. Translation gives CAVKGGDEQFF.

In this sample, this clone turned up a few times. The chain recombines TRBV18 with TRBJ2-7, with 9 bases matching TRBD1. The V gene end was trimmed by 4 bases and the J gene end by 5 bases; junction bases not matched to a gene: 9. CDR1 and CDR2 from the germline V gene are KGHSH and LQKENI. The CDR3 consists of 15 residues. The DNA for the CDR3 is TGTGCCAGCTCACTGGGACAGGGAATTGGCCACGAGCAGTACTTC. The encoded protein is CASSLGQGIGHEQYF.

This chain joins TRBV11-2 and TRBJ2-5; D unclear. The germline gives CDR1 SGHAT, CDR2 FQNNGV. The CDR3 is made up of 13 amino acids. Trimming stripped 6 bases from V and 1 base from J, with 9 bases between. The CDR3 is CASSYDTQETQYF. CDR3 nucleotides: TGTGCCAGCAGTTACGACACCCAAGAGACCCAGTACTTC.

The chain is built from TRBV6-6 and TRBJ2-7; D possibly corresponds to TRBD1 (5 bases). V lost 2 bases and J lost 2, with 10 bases in between. The CDR3 is made up of 14 amino acids. Germline loops: CDR1 MNHNY, CDR2 SVGAGI (reference sequence). The CDR3 here is CASSYAGAAYEQYF. CDR3 in DNA: TGTGCCAGCAGTTACGCTGGGGCAGCCTACGAGCAGTACTTC.

The J gene is TRBJ2-5, the V gene TRBV10-1; TRBD2 matches 11 bases. The CDR3 length is 15 residues. The V gene's germline CDR1 is WNHNN and CDR2 SYGVQD (reference sequence). With V trimmed by 2 bases and J by 3 bases, 2 bases remained unmatched. This CDR3 is CASSETSGGEETQYF. CDR3 coding DNA: TGCGCCAGCAGTGAGACTAGCGGGGGCGAAGAGACCCAGTACTTC.

This clone was recorded a few times. The gene calls are TRBV9 and TRBJ2-2; 12 nucleotides line up with TRBD1. Germline V gene sequence: CDR1 SGDLS, CDR2 YYNGEE. J lost 6 bases, V lost 6 bases, and 6 bases had no gene match. The CDR3 extends over 15 amino acids. CDR3 nucleotide sequence: TGTGCCAGCAATCCGGGACAGGGGGCCCCCGGGGAGCTGTTTTTT. Translated, it gives CASNPGQGAPGELFF.